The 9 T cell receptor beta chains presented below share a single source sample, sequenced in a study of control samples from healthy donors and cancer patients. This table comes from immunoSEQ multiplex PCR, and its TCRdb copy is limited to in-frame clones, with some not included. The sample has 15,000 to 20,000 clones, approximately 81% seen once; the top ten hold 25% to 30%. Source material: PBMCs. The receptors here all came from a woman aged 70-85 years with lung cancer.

The CDR3 DNA follows: TGTGCCAGCCAAGGAGGAACCACCCGACAGCCCCAGCATTTT. Its translation: CASQGGTTRQPQHF. The rearrangement links TRBV28 to TRBJ1-5; no firm D call. Germline V gives CDR1 MDHEN, CDR2 SYDVKM. Trimming pared 8 bases from V and 7 bases from J, leaving 18 bases between. This CDR3 is built from 14 residues.

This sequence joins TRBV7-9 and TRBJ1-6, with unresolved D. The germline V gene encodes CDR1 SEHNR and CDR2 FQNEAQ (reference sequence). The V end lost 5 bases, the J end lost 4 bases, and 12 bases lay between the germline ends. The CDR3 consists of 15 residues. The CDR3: CASSRGQKYNSPLHF. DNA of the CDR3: TGTGCCAGCAGCCGAGGCCAGAAATATAATTCACCCCTCCACTTT. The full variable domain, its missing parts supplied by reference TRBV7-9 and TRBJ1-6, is DTGVSQNPRHKITKRGQNVTFRCDPISEHNRLYWYRQTLGQGPEFLTYFQNEAQLEKSRLLSDRFSAERPKGSFSTLEIQRTEQGDSAMYLCASSRGQKYNSPLHFGNGTRLTVT.

The CDR3 DNA follows: TGTGCCAGCAGCTCTCCGGGACAGGATCGAAACACCATATATTTT. This encodes CASSSPGQDRNTIYF. The chain recombines TRBV13 with TRBJ1-3, with TRBD1 matching over 8 bases. The length of the CDR3 is 15 residues. Per the germline V gene, CDR1 is PRHDT and CDR2 is FYEKMQ (reference sequence). V lost 4 bases to trimming and J lost 5 bases; unmatched junction nucleotides: 7.

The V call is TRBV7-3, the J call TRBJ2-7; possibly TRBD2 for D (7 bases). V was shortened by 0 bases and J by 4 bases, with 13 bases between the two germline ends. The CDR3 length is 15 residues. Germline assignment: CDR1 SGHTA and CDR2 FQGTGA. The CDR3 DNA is TGTGCCAGCAGCTTAACGTCGGGGGGCTGGTACGAGCAGTACTTC. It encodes CASSLTSGGWYEQYF.

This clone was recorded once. The CDR3 sequence is CASSVGRTSGGPQETQYF. In nucleotides, the CDR3 is TGTGCCAGCAGCGTCGGGAGGACTAGCGGGGGACCTCAAGAGACCCAGTACTTC. The chain is built from TRBV9 and TRBJ2-5; 13 positions match TRBD2. CDR1 is SGDLS and CDR2 is YYNGEE in the germline V gene. The CDR3 consists of 18 residues. V was pared by 2 bases and J by 2 bases, with 9 bases of the junction left unmatched.

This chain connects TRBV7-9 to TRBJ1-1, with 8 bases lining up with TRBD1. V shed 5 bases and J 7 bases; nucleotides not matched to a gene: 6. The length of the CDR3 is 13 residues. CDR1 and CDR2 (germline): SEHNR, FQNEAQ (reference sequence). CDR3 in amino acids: CASSASGGGEAFF. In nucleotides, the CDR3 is TGTGCCAGCAGCGCCTCAGGGGGCGGTGAAGCTTTCTTT. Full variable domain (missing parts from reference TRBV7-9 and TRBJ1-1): DTGVSQNPRHKITKRGQNVTFRCDPISEHNRLYWYRQTLGQGPEFLTYFQNEAQLEKSRLLSDRFSAERPKGSFSTLEIQRTEQGDSAMYLCASSASGGGEAFFGQGTRLTVV.

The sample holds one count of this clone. The CDR3 protein is CASSPPWGARETQYF. For the CDR3, the DNA is TGTGCCAGCAGTCCCCCCTGGGGGGCTCGAGAGACCCAGTACTTC. The J gene is TRBJ2-5, the V gene TRBV28; D might be TRBD1 or TRBD2, each matching 6 bases. The germline V gene has CDR1 MDHEN and CDR2 SYDVKM. Trimming took off 5 bases at V and 4 bases at J, with 17 bases between the two ends. The CDR3 is 15 residues long.

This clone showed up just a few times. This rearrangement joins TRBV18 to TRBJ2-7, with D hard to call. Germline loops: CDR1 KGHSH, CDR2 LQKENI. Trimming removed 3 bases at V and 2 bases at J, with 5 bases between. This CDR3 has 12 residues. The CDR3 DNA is TGTGCCAGCTCACCGGCGACCTACGAGCAGTACTTC. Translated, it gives CASSPATYEQYF.

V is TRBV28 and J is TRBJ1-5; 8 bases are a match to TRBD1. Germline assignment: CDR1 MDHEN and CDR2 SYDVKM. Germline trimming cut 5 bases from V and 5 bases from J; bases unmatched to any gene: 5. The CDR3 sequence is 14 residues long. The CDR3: CASSPTGVHQPQHF. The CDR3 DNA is TGTGCCAGCAGTCCGACAGGGGTTCATCAGCCCCAGCATTTT.